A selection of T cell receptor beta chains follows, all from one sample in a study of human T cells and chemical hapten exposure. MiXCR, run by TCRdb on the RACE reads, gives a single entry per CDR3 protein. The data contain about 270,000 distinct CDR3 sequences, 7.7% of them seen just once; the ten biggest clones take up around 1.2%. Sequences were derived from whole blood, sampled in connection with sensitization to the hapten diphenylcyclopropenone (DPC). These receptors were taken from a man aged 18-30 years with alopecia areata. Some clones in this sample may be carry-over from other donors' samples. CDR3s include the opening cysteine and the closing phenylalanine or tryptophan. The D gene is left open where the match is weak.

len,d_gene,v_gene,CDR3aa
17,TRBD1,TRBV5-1,CASKPVLGGLTYNEQFF
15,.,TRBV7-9,CASSTGQSNPYEQYF
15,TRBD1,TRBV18,CASSPDPGQYYEQYF
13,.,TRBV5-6,CASSLILNEKLFF
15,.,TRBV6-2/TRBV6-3,CASSYSIGTTYEQYF
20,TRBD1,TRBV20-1,CSARDQYVGQGALAKNIQYF
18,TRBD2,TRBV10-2,CASSELPGAGAGANVLTF
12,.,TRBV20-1,CSASGTTGELFF
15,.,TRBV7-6,CASKGSHSSGNTIYF
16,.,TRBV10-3,CAISESRRAVSDEQFF
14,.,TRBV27,CASSLGQGDTEAFF
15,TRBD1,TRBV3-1,CASSQAGQGNQPQHF
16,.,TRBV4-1,CASSQVSGVELYEQYF
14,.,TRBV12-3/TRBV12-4,CASSRSGLNNEQFF
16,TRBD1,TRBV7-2,CASSPYLTGVADTQYF
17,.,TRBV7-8,CASSLAPQYATNEKLFF
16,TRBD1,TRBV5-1,CASSLGPGQGRETQYF
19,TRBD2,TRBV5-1,CASSLAGTSGGMSYNEQFF
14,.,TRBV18,CASSPGEGNQPQHF
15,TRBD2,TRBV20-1,CSARRRGGAHHEQYF
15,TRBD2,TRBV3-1,CASSHIAGSVYEQYF
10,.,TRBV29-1,CSALTVEAFF
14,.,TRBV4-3,CASSQPGAVYGYTF
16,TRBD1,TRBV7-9,CASSLATGQGTYEQYF
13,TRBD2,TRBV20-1,CSAIPGGQETQYF
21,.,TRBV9,CASSVGALQAVGRFLRDTQYF
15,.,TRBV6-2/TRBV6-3,CASSPRGGGHTEAFF
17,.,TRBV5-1,CASSPEPTRSSTDTQYF
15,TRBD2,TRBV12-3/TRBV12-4,CASSLLAGNTGELFF
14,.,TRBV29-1,CSVVTTGLSYEQYF
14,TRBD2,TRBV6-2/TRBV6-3,CASSGLAGSYEQYF
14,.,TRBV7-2,CASSLRDLTDTQYF
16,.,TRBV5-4,CASSLAGTRNTGELFF
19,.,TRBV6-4,CAIDFPTGQPASGNTEAFF
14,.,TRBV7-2,CASSLRGARQPQHF
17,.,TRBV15,CATSRDRPDGGDEKLFF
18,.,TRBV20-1,CSALRLGAGSSYNSPLHF
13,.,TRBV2,CASKESSYNEQFF
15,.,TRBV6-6,CASSYTLPYNSPLHF
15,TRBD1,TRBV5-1,CASRQSTGEGEKLFF
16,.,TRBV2,CASSDVGDSNTGELFF
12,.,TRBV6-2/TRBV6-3,CASSYSKGEQYF
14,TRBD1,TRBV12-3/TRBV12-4,CASSDGQGNWPQHF
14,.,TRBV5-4,CASSWMVSTDTQYF